The rows below give T cell receptor beta chains drawn from one sample of a study of blood T cell repertoires in COVID-19. The data were produced by immunoSEQ multiplex PCR, yet TCRdb's version contains in-frame clones alone and is incomplete. The sample has about 320,000 clones, roughly 89% seen once. Specimen: PBMCs or T cells enriched from blood (not recorded which). The receptors stem from a man in his sixties who had recovered from COVID-19. The conserved cysteine and the conserved F or W are not part of the CDR3 here.

J gene | V gene | CDR3 protein
TRBJ2-3 | TRBV24-1 | ATSDLVRTSGRGTDTQY
TRBJ1-6 | TRBV4-1 | ASSRWDSQQPPLH
TRBJ1-2 | TRBV5-6 | ASSLRQGNYT
TRBJ1-1 | TRBV18 | ASSPSSNTEAF
TRBJ2-7 | TRBV12-3/TRBV12-4 | ASSFWTGEQY
TRBJ2-5 | TRBV10-1 | ASSQGPTGGQETQY
TRBJ2-1 | TRBV24-1 | ATSAAGDYNEQF
TRBJ2-3 | TRBV28 | ASTRSSGATDTQY
TRBJ1-5 | TRBV20-1 | SAGAGASQPQH
TRBJ1-6 | TRBV11-2 | ASSLRQTGNSPLH
TRBJ1-5 | TRBV3-1/TRBV3-2 | ASSQDSGGNQPQH
TRBJ2-5 | TRBV7-3 | ASSLLAGGPFSKETQY
TRBJ1-6 | TRBV6-5 | ASSYWSSYNSPLH
TRBJ2-7 | TRBV9 | ASSVSPLAGEREQY
TRBJ2-1 | TRBV12-3/TRBV12-4 | ASAGYNEQF
TRBJ2-5 | TRBV9 | ASSHGLAGGPETQY
TRBJ1-4 | TRBV27 | ASSLQGTNEKLF
TRBJ1-4 | TRBV18 | ASSPMTGGGEKLF
TRBJ2-7 | TRBV5-6 | ASSRRGPYEQY
TRBJ1-2 | TRBV5-1 | ASSLDRANYGYT
TRBJ2-7 | TRBV5-1 | ASKVQGSPAYEQY
TRBJ2-6 | TRBV7-2 | ASSLVGLAGGSGANVLT
TRBJ1-3 | TRBV14 | ASSRSGNTIY
TRBJ2-7 | TRBV7-2 | ASSPSSGRYEQY
TRBJ2-7 | TRBV6-5 | ASTRGSTYEQY
TRBJ2-3 | TRBV25-1 | ASVPTSGAPDTQY
TRBJ2-4 | TRBV27 | ASSSLGGAKNIQY